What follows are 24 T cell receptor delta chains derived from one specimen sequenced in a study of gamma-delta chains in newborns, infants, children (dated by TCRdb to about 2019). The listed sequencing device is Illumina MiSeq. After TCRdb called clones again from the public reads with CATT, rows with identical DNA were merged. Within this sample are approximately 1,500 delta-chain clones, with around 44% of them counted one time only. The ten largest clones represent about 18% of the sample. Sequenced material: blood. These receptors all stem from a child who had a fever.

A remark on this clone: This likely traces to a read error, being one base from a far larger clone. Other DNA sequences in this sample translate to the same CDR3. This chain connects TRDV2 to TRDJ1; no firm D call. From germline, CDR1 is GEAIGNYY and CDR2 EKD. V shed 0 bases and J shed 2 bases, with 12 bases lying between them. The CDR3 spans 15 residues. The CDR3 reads CACDTVNRETDKLIF. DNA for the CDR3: TGTGCCTGTGACACCGTAAACCGGGAAACCGATAAACTCATCTTT.

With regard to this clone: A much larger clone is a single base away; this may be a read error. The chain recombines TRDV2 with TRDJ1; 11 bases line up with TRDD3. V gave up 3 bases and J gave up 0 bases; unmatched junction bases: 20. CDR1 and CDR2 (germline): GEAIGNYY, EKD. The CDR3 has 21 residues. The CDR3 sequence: CACDPLYGGYAVEKYTDKLIF. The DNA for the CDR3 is TGTGCCTGTGACCCTCTTTATGGGGGATACGCCGTCGAAAAGTACACCGATAAACTCATCTTT.

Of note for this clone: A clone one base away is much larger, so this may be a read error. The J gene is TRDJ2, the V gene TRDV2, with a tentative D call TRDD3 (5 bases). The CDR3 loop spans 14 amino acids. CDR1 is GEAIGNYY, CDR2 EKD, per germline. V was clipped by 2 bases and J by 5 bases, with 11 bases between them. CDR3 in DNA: TGTGCCTGTGACATACTGAGGGATACAGCACAACTCTTCTTT. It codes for CACDILRDTAQLFF.

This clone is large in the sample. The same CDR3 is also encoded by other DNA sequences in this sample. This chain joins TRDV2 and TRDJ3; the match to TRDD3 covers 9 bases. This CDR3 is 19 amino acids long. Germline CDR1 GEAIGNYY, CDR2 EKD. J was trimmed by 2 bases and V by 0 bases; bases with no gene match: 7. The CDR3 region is CACDTVLGDLTWDTRQMFF. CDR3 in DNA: TGTGCCTGTGACACCGTGCTGGGGGATTTGACCTGGGACACCCGACAGATGTTTTTC.

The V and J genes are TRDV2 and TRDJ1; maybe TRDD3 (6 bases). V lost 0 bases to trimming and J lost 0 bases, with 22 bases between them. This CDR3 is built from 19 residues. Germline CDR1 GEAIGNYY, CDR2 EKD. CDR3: CACDTLEGGTLKDTDKLIF. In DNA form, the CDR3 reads TGTGCCTGTGACACCCTAGAAGGGGGGACCCTCAAGGACACCGATAAACTCATCTTT.

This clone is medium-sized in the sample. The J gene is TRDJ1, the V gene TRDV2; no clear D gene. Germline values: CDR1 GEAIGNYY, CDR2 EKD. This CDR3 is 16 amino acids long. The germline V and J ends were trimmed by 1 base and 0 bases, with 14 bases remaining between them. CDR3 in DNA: TGTGCCTGTGACACTCTTACGAAGATGAACACCGATAAACTCATCTTT. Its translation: CACDTLTKMNTDKLIF.

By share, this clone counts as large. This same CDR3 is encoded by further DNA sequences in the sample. The CDR3 sequence: CALGEGSVGLPGPYWGIHLLGLRDTDKLIF. The CDR3 coding sequence is TGTGCTCTTGGGGAAGGGTCTGTCGGCCTACCCGGTCCATACTGGGGGATACACCTATTGGGCCTTCGCGACACCGATAAACTCATCTTT. The chain is built from TRDV1 and TRDJ1, with 12 nucleotides matching TRDD3. This CDR3 has 30 amino acids. In germline, CDR1 is TSWWSYY, CDR2 QGS. V trimming: 2 bases; J trimming: 0 bases; junction bases outside the gene matches: 43.

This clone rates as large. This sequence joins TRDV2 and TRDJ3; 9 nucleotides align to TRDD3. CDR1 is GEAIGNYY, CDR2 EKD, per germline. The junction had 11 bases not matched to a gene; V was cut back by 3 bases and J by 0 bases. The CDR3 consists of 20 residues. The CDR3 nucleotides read TGTGCCTGTGACTCCGTACTGGGGGAAATCAGCTCCTGGGACACCCGACAGATGTTTTTC. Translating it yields CACDSVLGEISSWDTRQMFF.

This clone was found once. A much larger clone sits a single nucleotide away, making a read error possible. CDR3 protein: CACTPLSWSGGFDERYTDKLIF. The CDR3 DNA follows: TGTGCCTGTACACCGCTCAGTTGGTCTGGGGGGTTCGATGAAAGGTACACCGATAAACTCATCTTT. The chain employs TRDV2 and TRDJ1, with 7 bases identical to TRDD3. Trimming at V came to 6 bases and at J to 0 bases, leaving 30 bases not matched to a gene. CDR3 length: 22 amino acids. The germline V gene encodes CDR1 GEAIGNYY and CDR2 EKD.

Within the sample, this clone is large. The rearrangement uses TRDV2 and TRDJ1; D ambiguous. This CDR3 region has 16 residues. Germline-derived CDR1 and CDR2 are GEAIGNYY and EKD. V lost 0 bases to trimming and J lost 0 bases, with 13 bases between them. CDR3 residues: CACDTVVHRNTDKLIF. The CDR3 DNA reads TGTGCCTGTGACACCGTGGTCCACCGAAACACCGATAAACTCATCTTT.

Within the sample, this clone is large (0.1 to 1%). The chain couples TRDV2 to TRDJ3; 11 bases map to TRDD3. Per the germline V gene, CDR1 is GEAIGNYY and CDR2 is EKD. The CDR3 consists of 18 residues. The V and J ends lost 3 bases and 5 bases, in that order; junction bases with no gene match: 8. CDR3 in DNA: TGTGCCTGTGACCGTCTACTGGGGGATATGAGGGACACCCGACAGATGTTTTTC. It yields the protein CACDRLLGDMRDTRQMFF.

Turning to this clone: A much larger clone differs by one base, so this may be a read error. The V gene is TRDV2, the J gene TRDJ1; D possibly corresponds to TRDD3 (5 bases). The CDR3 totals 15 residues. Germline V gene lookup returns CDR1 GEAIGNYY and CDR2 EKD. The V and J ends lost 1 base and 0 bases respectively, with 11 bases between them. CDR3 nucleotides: TGTGCCTGTGACACGACGGGGGCCTACACCGATAAACTCATCTTT. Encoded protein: CACDTTGAYTDKLIF.

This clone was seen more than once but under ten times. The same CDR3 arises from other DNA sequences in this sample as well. CDR3 in DNA: TGTGCCTGCGACCACCTACTGGGGATACAGGATAAACTCATCTTT. Translating it yields CACDHLLGIQDKLIF. The chain carries TRDV2 and TRDJ1, with 8 bases aligning to TRDD3. The CDR3 totals 15 residues. Trimming cost V 7 bases and J 5 bases; bases outside gene matches: 14. CDR1 is GEAIGNYY and CDR2 is EKD in the germline V gene.

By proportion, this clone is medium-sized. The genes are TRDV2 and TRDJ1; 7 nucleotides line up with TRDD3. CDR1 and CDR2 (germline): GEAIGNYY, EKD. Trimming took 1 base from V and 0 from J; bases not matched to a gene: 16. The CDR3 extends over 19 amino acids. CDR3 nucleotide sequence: TGTGCCTGTGACACGGTACTGGGGCCAAACAAAAAATACACCGATAAACTCATCTTT. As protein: CACDTVLGPNKKYTDKLIF.

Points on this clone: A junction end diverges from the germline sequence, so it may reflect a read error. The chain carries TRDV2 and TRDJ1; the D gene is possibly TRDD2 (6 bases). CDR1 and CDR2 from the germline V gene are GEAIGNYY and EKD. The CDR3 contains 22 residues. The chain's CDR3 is CACDTVPTVLPSAAELTDKHIF. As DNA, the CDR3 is TGTGCCTGTGACACCGTTCCAACCGTCCTTCCGTCGGCAGCGGAGCTAACCGATAAACACATCTTT.

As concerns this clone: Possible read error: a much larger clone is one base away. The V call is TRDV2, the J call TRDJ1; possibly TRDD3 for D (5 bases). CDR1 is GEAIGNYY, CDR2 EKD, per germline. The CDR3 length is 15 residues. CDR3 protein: CACNTVGGNTDKLIF. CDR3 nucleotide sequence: TGTGCCTGTAACACCGTCGGGGGCAACACCGATAAACTCATCTTT.

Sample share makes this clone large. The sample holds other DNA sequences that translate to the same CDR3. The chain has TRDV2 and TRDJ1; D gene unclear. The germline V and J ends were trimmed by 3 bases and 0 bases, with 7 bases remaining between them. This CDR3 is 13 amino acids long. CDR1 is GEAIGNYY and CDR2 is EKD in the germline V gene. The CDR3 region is CACDPLDTDKLIF. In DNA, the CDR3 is TGTGCCTGTGACCCCCTGGACACCGATAAACTCATCTTT.

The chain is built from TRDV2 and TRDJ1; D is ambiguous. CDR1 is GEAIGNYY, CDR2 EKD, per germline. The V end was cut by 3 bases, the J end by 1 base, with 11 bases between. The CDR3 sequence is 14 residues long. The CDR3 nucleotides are TGTGCCTGTGACTTTATTCCAGTCACCGATAAACTCATCTTT. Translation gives CACDFIPVTDKLIF.

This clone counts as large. In nucleotides, the CDR3 is TGTGCCTGTGACACTATAATAACTGGGGGAGTAAGGGACACCGATAAACTCATCTTT. This codes for CACDTIITGGVRDTDKLIF. V usage is TRDV2 and J usage is TRDJ1; the match to TRDD3 covers 9 bases. V was clipped by 1 base and J by 0 bases; unmatched bases: 14. The CDR3 runs to 19 residues. The V gene's germline CDR1 is GEAIGNYY and CDR2 EKD.

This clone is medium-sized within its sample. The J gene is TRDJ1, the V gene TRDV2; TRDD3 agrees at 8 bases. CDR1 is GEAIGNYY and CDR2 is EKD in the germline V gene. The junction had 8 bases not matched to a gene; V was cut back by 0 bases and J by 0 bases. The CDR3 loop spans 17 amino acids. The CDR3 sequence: CACDTVGYAEYTDKLIF. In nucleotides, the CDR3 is TGTGCCTGTGACACCGTGGGATACGCTGAGTACACCGATAAACTCATCTTT.

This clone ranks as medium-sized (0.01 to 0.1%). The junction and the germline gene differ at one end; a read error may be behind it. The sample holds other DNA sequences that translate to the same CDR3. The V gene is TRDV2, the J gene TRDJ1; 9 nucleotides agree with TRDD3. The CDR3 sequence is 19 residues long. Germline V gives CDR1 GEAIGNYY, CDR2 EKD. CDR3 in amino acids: CARDTVSPTGGEGTDKLIF. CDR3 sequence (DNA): TGTGCCCGTGACACCGTCTCCCCTACTGGGGGAGAGGGGACCGATAAACTCATCTTT.

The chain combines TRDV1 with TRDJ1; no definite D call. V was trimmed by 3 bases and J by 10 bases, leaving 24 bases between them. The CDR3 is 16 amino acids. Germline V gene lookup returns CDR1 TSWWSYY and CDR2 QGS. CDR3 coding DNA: TGTGCTCTTGGGGACGTTTCCCCTCGAGGTCGGGGTGGACTCATCTTT. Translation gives CALGDVSPRGRGGLIF.

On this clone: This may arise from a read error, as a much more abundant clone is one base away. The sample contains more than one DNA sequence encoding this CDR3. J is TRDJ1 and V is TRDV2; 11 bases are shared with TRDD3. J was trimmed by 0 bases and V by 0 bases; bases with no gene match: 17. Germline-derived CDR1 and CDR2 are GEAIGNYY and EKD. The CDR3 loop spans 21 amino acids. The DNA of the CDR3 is TGTGCCTGTGACACCCTAATCGGACTGGGGGATATCGCCCCGTACACCGATAAACTCATCTTT. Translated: CACDTLIGLGDIAPYTDKLIF.

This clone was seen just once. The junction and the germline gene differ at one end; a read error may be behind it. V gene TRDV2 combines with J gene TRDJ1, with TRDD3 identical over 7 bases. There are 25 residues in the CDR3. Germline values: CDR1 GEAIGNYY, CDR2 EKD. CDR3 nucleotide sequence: TGTGCATGTGACACCGTGATATCTTCCCGAGGGCCACTGGAGGATACGCTAGGGGTTACCGATAAACTCATCTTT. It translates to CACDTVISSRGPLEDTLGVTDKLIF.